Listed here are 15 T cell receptor beta chains from one sample, sequenced in a study of cytomegalovirus exposure and HLA in healthy donors. TCRdb keeps only in-frame clones here, not all; method: immunoSEQ multiplex PCR. The sample includes some 110,000 clones, about 85% seen only once; the top ten take 1.8%. Sample: PBMCs. The receptor set was obtained from a woman between 18 and 29 years old in good health and CMV-seropositive.

The chain is built from TRBV10-3 and TRBJ2-1; 8 bases are shared with TRBD2. Germline values: CDR1 ENHRY, CDR2 SYGVKD. This CDR3 contains 17 residues. V gave up 0 bases and J gave up 0 bases; unmatched junction bases: 4. This CDR3 reads CAISESPAGASYNEQFF. CDR3 nucleotide sequence: TGTGCCATCAGTGAGTCGCCAGCGGGGGCCTCCTACAATGAGCAGTTCTTC.

This clone has more than one count but fewer than ten. CDR3 in DNA: TGTGCCAGCAGTGACGACAGCTCCTACGAGCAGTACGTC. Protein: CASSDDSSYEQYV. This rearrangement joins TRBV6-4 to TRBJ2-7; a possible D gene is TRBD1 (5 bases). Trimming removed 2 bases at V and 0 bases at J, with 5 bases between. The CDR3 extends over 13 amino acids. Germline V CDR1 and CDR2: MRHNA, SNTAGT.

CDR3 in DNA: TGTGCCAGCAGCCAGACAGGGAGTGGGGCAAACACTGAAGCTTTCTTT. Encoded protein: CASSQTGSGANTEAFF. This chain connects TRBV7-9 to TRBJ1-1, with 7 bases that match TRBD1. This CDR3 has 16 residues. Germline CDR1 reads SEHNR; CDR2 reads FQNEAQ (reference sequence). V gave up 5 bases and J gave up 2 bases; unmatched junction bases: 11.

The genes are TRBV7-9 and TRBJ2-1; the D gene is possibly TRBD1 (5 bases). V was cut by 4 bases and J by 10 bases, with 23 bases left in between. This CDR3 contains 16 residues. Germline V gives CDR1 SEHNR, CDR2 FQNEAQ (reference sequence). The CDR3 here is CASSSTGSAIELEQFF. In DNA, the CDR3 is TGTGCCAGCAGCTCCACAGGTTCGGCTATAGAGTTAGAGCAGTTCTTC.

The chain joins TRBV21-1 to TRBJ2-5; TRBD1, the table's D call, lacks a check against the DNA. TRBV21-1 is a documented pseudogene. The CDR3 runs to 15 residues. CDR3 loop: CASSRTTGGQETQYF. The CDR3 region has the DNA TGTGCCAGCAGCAGGACAACAGGGGGTCAAGAGACCCAGTACTTC.

This clone has a handful of counts. The V and J genes are TRBV6-5 and TRBJ1-2; TRBD1 is a possible D gene (5 bases). The CDR3 contains 14 residues. Germline CDR1 reads MNHEY; CDR2 reads SVGAGI. Between the trimmed V and J ends, which lost 4 bases and 1 base, there was a span of 10 bases. The DNA for the CDR3 is TGTGCCAGCAGTTGGGGCGACGGTAACTATGGCTACACCTTC. Translated, it gives CASSWGDGNYGYTF.

The chain carries TRBV7-9 and TRBJ1-1, with TRBD1 identical over 7 bases. This CDR3 contains 17 residues. Germline values: CDR1 SEHNR, CDR2 FQNEAQ (reference sequence). The V gene end was trimmed by 4 bases and the J gene end by 0 bases; junction bases not matched to a gene: 11. CDR3 protein: CASSSTRTGYMNTEAFF. CDR3 DNA: TGTGCCAGCAGCTCAACCCGGACAGGATACATGAACACTGAAGCTTTCTTT.

This rearrangement joins TRBV6-6 to TRBJ2-5; D unclear. The CDR3 sequence is 13 residues long. The V and J ends lost 0 bases and 2 bases respectively, with 4 bases between them. Per the germline V gene, CDR1 is MNHNY and CDR2 is SVGAGI (reference sequence). CDR3 sequence (DNA): TGTGCCAGCAGTTACTCGACACAAGAGACCCAGTACTTC. Translation: CASSYSTQETQYF.

The chain carries TRBV13 and TRBJ1-1, with 7 bases aligning to TRBD1. The J segment lost 10 bases and the V segment lost 6 bases, leaving 14 bases of the junction unmatched. Germline loops: CDR1 PRHDT, CDR2 FYEKMQ (reference sequence). CDR3 length: 14 residues. The CDR3 DNA sequence: TGTGCCAGCAGTACAGGGGTCGGGAGGGCGGGAGCTTTCTTT. This sequence encodes CASSTGVGRAGAFF.

The chain employs TRBV28 and TRBJ1-1, with no clear D. The CDR3 extends over 12 amino acids. Trimming cost V 10 bases and J 8 bases, with 17 bases left between them. CDR1 and CDR2 (germline): MDHEN, SYDVKM. CDR3 coding DNA: TGTGCCACCCGGCAAAGCTCCAGGGAAGCTTTCTTT. The encoded protein is CATRQSSREAFF.

The chain is built from TRBV14 and TRBJ1-2; TRBD1 is a possible D gene (6 bases). CDR1 and CDR2 (germline): SGHDN, FVKESK. Trimming cost V 1 base and J 0 bases, with 15 bases left between them. The CDR3 spans 17 residues. The CDR3 reads CASSQVLQGRANYGYTF. The CDR3 bases are TGTGCCAGCAGCCAAGTACTTCAGGGGAGAGCTAACTATGGCTACACCTTC.

The chain employs TRBV7-9 and TRBJ2-3; D is unresolved. The CDR3 extends over 14 amino acids. From germline, CDR1 is SEHNR and CDR2 FQNEAQ (reference sequence). Between the trimmed V and J ends, which lost 1 base and 2 bases, there was a span of 7 bases. CDR3 nucleotide sequence: TGTGCCAGCAGCTTAGGCGGTTACACAGATACGCAGTATTTT. As protein: CASSLGGYTDTQYF.

The genes are TRBV4-1 and TRBJ2-3, with 9 positions matching TRBD1. Per germline, CDR1 MGHRA and CDR2 YSYEKL. Trimming cost V 1 base and J 5 bases; bases outside gene matches: 7. The CDR3 totals 16 residues. This CDR3 reads CASSQGGQGLQDTQYF. The DNA for the CDR3 is TGCGCCAGCAGCCAAGGGGGACAGGGACTTCAAGATACGCAGTATTTT.

The chain has TRBV18 and TRBJ2-1; 15 nucleotides align to TRBD2. In germline, CDR1 is KGHSH, CDR2 LQKENI. The CDR3 totals 15 residues. V dropped 2 bases and J dropped 9; count of bases not matched to a gene: 2. The CDR3 is CASSPGLAGGGEQFF. The CDR3 coding sequence is TGTGCCAGCTCACCAGGACTAGCGGGGGGGGGTGAGCAGTTCTTC. Using reference TRBV18 and TRBJ2-1 for the parts outside the CDR3, the full variable domain is NAGVMQNPRHLVRRRGQEARLRCSPMKGHSHVYWYRQLPEEGLKFMVYLQKENIIDESGMPKERFSAEFPKEGPSILRIQQVVRGDSAAYFCASSPGLAGGGEQFFGPGTRLTVL.

The rearrangement links TRBV7-9 to TRBJ1-6; weak D call: TRBD1 (6 bases). CDR1 and CDR2 (germline): SEHNR, FQNEAQ (reference sequence). V shed 5 bases and J shed 6 bases, with 14 bases lying between them. There are 15 residues in the CDR3. CDR3: CASSEDRATNSPLHF. CDR3 nucleotides: TGTGCCAGCAGCGAGGACAGAGCCACTAATTCACCCCTCCACTTT. Full variable domain (remainder filled in from reference TRBV7-9 and TRBJ1-6): DTGVSQNPRHKITKRGQNVTFRCDPISEHNRLYWYRQTLGQGPEFLTYFQNEAQLEKSRLLSDRFSAERPKGSFSTLEIQRTEQGDSAMYLCASSEDRATNSPLHFGNGTRLTVT.